A selection of T cell receptor beta chains follows, all from one sample in a study of T cells in Graves' hyperthyroidism and ophthalmopathy. TCRdb itself ran the multiplex PCR reads through MiXCR, one entry per CDR3 protein. The sample includes hundreds of thousands of distinct CDR3 sequences, more than 14% of them seen just once. The specimen was blood. The receptors were gathered from a woman aged 45-60 years with Graves' ophthalmopathy. CDR3s include the opening cysteine and the closing phenylalanine or tryptophan. A D gene is named only where the DNA matches it firmly. Expanded clones get a size class; other rows say once, few or many, or leave the size out.

J,V,length,size,D,CDR3,DNA
TRBJ2-1,TRBV20-1,14,many,TRBD2,CSALGLAGYNEQFF,TGCAGTGCCCTGGGGCTAGCGGGCTACAATGAGCAGTTCTTC
TRBJ2-7,TRBV2,12,many,NA,CASSQHSYEQYF,TGTGCCAGCTCGCAGCACTCCTACGAGCAGTACTTC
TRBJ2-2,TRBV7-2,15,many,NA,CASSPPGQYTGELFF,TGTGCCAGCAGCCCTCCGGGACAATACACCGGGGAGCTGTTTTTT
TRBJ2-7,TRBV30,15,many,TRBD1,CAWNIQGLSSYEQYF,TGTGCCTGGAATATACAGGGGCTTAGCTCCTACGAGCAGTACTTC
TRBJ2-7,TRBV3-2,14,NA,NA,CASSQARTSYEQYF,TGTGCCAGCAGCCAAGCGAGGACTAGCTACGAGCAGTACTTC
TRBJ2-3,TRBV6-2/TRBV6-3,16,NA,TRBD2,CASSYVAGGRGDTQYF,TGTGCCAGCAGTTATGTAGCGGGAGGGCGGGGAGATACGCAGTATTTT
TRBJ2-5,TRBV27,15,many,TRBD2,CASSSSGRGPETQYF,TGTGCCAGCAGTTCTAGCGGGAGGGGGCCGGAGACCCAGTACTTC
TRBJ2-7,TRBV27,14,many,TRBD2,CASSPRTSYYEQYF,TGTGCCAGCAGTCCAAGGACTAGTTACTACGAGCAGTACTTC
TRBJ1-4,TRBV27,16,NA,NA,CASSLRSGWPNEKLFF,TGTGCCAGCAGTTTACGTTCGGGGTGGCCAAATGAAAAACTGTTTTTT
TRBJ1-2,TRBV19,12,NA,NA,CASRDFSYGYTF,TGTGCCAGTAGAGACTTCTCCTATGGCTACACCTTC
TRBJ2-2,TRBV10-3,14,few,NA,CAISASAGPGELFF,TGTGCCATCAGTGCGAGCGCCGGGCCCGGGGAGCTGTTTTTT
TRBJ2-2,TRBV12-3/TRBV12-4,12,NA,NA,CASSSFAGELFF,TGTGCCAGCAGTTCTTTCGCCGGGGAGCTGTTTTTT
TRBJ2-3,TRBV6-6,16,many,TRBD1,CASSYSIRQGADTQYF,TGTGCCAGCAGTTACTCGATAAGACAGGGAGCAGATACGCAGTATTTT
TRBJ2-1,TRBV6-1,15,NA,TRBD2,CASSNLAGLYNEQFF,TGTGCCAGTAGCAACTTAGCGGGACTTTACAATGAGCAGTTCTTC
TRBJ1-5,TRBV28,16,many,NA,CASSLSPQNSNQPQHF,TGTGCCAGCAGTTTAAGTCCACAGAATAGCAATCAGCCCCAGCATTTT
TRBJ2-5,TRBV24-1,16,few,TRBD1,CATSDLGTGARETQYF,TGTGCCACCAGTGATCTTGGGACAGGGGCTCGGGAGACCCAGTACTTC
TRBJ2-1,TRBV5-1,15,many,NA,CASSNLDRENNEQFF,TGCGCCAGCAGCAACCTCGACAGAGAAAACAATGAGCAGTTCTTC
TRBJ2-2,TRBV20-1,14,few,TRBD1,CSAHRDSSPGELFF,TGCAGTGCTCACCGGGACAGTTCTCCCGGGGAGCTGTTTTTT
TRBJ1-5,TRBV7-8,16,many,TRBD1,CASSLWDRVRNQPQHF,TGTGCCAGCAGCCTCTGGGACAGGGTGCGCAATCAGCCCCAGCATTTT
TRBJ2-3,TRBV9,15,few,NA,CASSVHPGGTDTQYF,TGTGCCAGCAGCGTACACCCCGGGGGCACAGATACGCAGTATTTT
TRBJ2-6,TRBV12-3/TRBV12-4,16,NA,NA,CASSTSLRAGANVLTF,TGTGCCAGCAGCACCAGTCTGAGGGCTGGGGCCAACGTCCTGACTTTC
TRBJ2-7,TRBV19,16,NA,NA,CASSIDRGTEVYEQYF,TGTGCCAGTAGTATAGATCGGGGGACAGAAGTCTACGAGCAGTACTTC
TRBJ1-1,TRBV29-1,13,many,TRBD1,CSGDEGAGTEAFF,TGCAGCGGTGACGAGGGGGCTGGCACTGAAGCTTTCTTT
TRBJ2-7,TRBV18,15,NA,TRBD1,CASSPPTGGSLGQYF,TGTGCCAGCTCACCACCGACAGGGGGTTCCCTGGGGCAGTACTTC
TRBJ2-7,TRBV28,15,many,NA,CATTQGQKISYEQYF,TGTGCCACAACCCAGGGGCAGAAGATCTCCTACGAGCAGTACTTC
TRBJ2-5,TRBV7-2,15,NA,NA,CASTSPSIFSETQYF,TGTGCCAGCACCTCCCCCTCTATATTCTCCGAGACCCAGTACTTC
TRBJ2-6,TRBV3-1,15,NA,NA,CASSQVSPGANVLTF,TGTGCCAGCAGCCAAGTTAGCCCTGGGGCCAACGTCCTGACTTTC
TRBJ1-1,TRBV28,16,many,NA,CASSLLSLGLNTEAFF,TGTGCCAGCAGTTTATTATCCCTTGGATTGAACACTGAAGCTTTCTTT
TRBJ2-5,TRBV20-1,16,NA,TRBD2,CSASPTSGRNQETQYF,TGCAGTGCTTCCCCTACTAGCGGGCGAAACCAAGAGACCCAGTACTTC
TRBJ2-2,TRBV12-3/TRBV12-4,14,NA,NA,CASSPAVNTGELFF,TGTGCCAGCAGTCCCGCAGTGAACACCGGGGAGCTGTTTTTT
TRBJ1-5,TRBV5-8,17,few,NA,CASSFWGGAGSNQPQHF,TGTGCCAGCAGCTTTTGGGGGGGGGCCGGTAGCAATCAGCCCCAGCATTTT
TRBJ2-6,TRBV6-2/TRBV6-3,14,few,NA,CASSFWSGANVLTF,TGTGCCAGCAGTTTCTGGTCTGGGGCCAACGTCCTGACTTTC
TRBJ2-1,TRBV5-1,12,many,NA,CASNEGLNEQFF,TGCGCCAGCAATGAAGGTCTGAATGAGCAGTTCTTC
TRBJ1-2,TRBV6-1,16,NA,NA,CATAALPQGGSAGYTF,TGTGCCACCGCTGCTTTACCCCAGGGTGGTTCCGCTGGCTACACCTTC
TRBJ2-2,TRBV30,15,many,NA,CAWTPARRNTGELFF,TGTGCCTGGACCCCCGCGAGACGGAACACCGGGGAGCTGTTTTTT
TRBJ1-5,TRBV13,14,few,TRBD1,CASSLGQGRQPQHF,TGTGCCAGCAGCTTGGGACAGGGTCGTCAGCCCCAGCATTTT
TRBJ2-7,TRBV2,13,many,NA,CASSPRWTYEQYF,TGTGCCAGCAGCCCCAGGTGGACCTACGAGCAGTACTTC
TRBJ2-5,TRBV4-1,13,many,NA,CASSQDPRETQYF,TGCGCCAGCAGCCAAGATCCACGAGAGACCCAGTACTTC
TRBJ2-7,TRBV7-2,15,many,NA,CASSLGPSRPYEQYF,TGTGCCAGCAGCTTAGGTCCTAGCCGACCCTACGAGCAGTACTTC
TRBJ1-1,TRBV18,15,many,TRBD1,CASSPGLDRDTEAFF,TGTGCCAGCTCACCGGGGCTAGACAGGGACACTGAAGCTTTCTTT
TRBJ2-7,TRBV20-1,18,NA,TRBD1,CSARDGTGSGVGDHWQYF,TGCAGTGCTAGAGATGGGACAGGGTCGGGAGTCGGGGATCACTGGCAGTACTTC
TRBJ1-2,TRBV3-1,13,many,NA,CASSQAANYGYTF,TGTGCCAGCAGCCAGGCAGCTAACTATGGCTACACCTTC
TRBJ2-1,TRBV7-3,14,NA,NA,CASSLRGAGKEQFF,TGTGCCAGCAGCTTAAGAGGGGCGGGGAAGGAGCAGTTCTTC
TRBJ2-2,TRBV4-3,15,many,NA,CASSQDSQAGGELFF,TGCGCCAGCAGCCAAGATAGCCAGGCGGGAGGGGAGCTGTTTTTT
TRBJ1-3,TRBV4-3,15,many,NA,CASSQDAGAGNTIYF,TGCGCCAGCAGCCAAGACGCGGGGGCTGGAAACACCATATATTTT
TRBJ2-5,TRBV24-1,12,few,NA,CATRDVEETQYF,TGTGCCACCCGGGACGTCGAAGAGACCCAGTACTTC
TRBJ1-2,TRBV19,15,NA,NA,CASRGGRTRNYGYTF,TGTGCCAGTAGGGGGGGCCGAACCCGTAACTATGGCTACACCTTC
TRBJ2-3,TRBV20-1,16,many,NA,CSARDFGGASTDTQYF,TGCAGTGCTAGAGATTTCGGGGGTGCTAGCACAGATACGCAGTATTTT
TRBJ2-1,TRBV30,14,once,NA,CAWSVGGAYNEQFF,TGTGCCTGGAGTGTCGGGGGAGCCTACAATGAGCAGTTCTTC
TRBJ1-2,TRBV6-1,15,many,TRBD1,CASSEFRTGGFGYTF,TGTGCCAGCAGTGAATTCCGGACAGGGGGATTTGGCTACACCTTC
TRBJ1-1,TRBV5-5,16,many,TRBD1,CASRLKHRTGNTEAFF,TGTGCCAGCAGACTTAAACACCGGACAGGGAACACTGAAGCTTTCTTT
TRBJ1-2,TRBV10-3,12,many,TRBD1,CAIEGTGNGYTF,TGTGCCATCGAGGGGACAGGGAATGGCTACACCTTC
TRBJ2-3,TRBV27,18,few,NA,CASTHYPSSGGLGDTQYF,TGTGCCAGCACACATTACCCATCCTCGGGGGGCTTAGGAGATACGCAGTATTTT
TRBJ2-3,TRBV19,16,few,NA,CASRPSRLAKTDTQYF,TGTGCCAGTAGGCCCTCCAGGCTAGCGAAGACAGATACGCAGTATTTT
TRBJ2-7,TRBV5-5,15,many,NA,CASSLGREHSYEQYF,TGTGCCAGCAGCTTGGGGCGGGAACACTCCTACGAGCAGTACTTC
TRBJ2-5,TRBV24-1,15,few,NA,CATSDPRVGGETQYF,TGTGCCACCAGTGATCCCCGGGTCGGTGGGGAGACCCAGTACTTC
TRBJ2-6,TRBV7-2,14,many,NA,CASSVSSGANVLTF,TGTGCCAGCAGCGTCAGCTCTGGGGCCAACGTCCTGACTTTC
TRBJ1-1,TRBV30,13,many,NA,CAWRTYGSTEAFF,TGTGCCTGGAGGACGTACGGGTCCACTGAAGCTTTCTTT
TRBJ1-5,TRBV10-3,13,NA,NA,CAISESTNQPQHF,TGTGCCATCAGTGAGTCGACGAATCAGCCCCAGCATTTT